This record concerns one T cell receptor beta chain sequence. In the source study's methods: Nucleated cell counts were estimated from reference gene primer amplification. Profiled with immunoSEQ multiplex PCR; TCRdb holds only in-frame clones, not every one. Clone size and V and J calls were adopted from that table, with D and trimming inferred from the DNA. The data show approximately 140,000 clones, roughly nine tenths seen once. The entry originates in a study of blood T cell repertoires in COVID-19. Study as a whole: Sites in the United States, Italy and Spain provided acute and convalescent COVID-19 samples. The analysed material was cDNA or gDNA that came from T cells, B-cell-depleted T cells, or PBMCs.

The CDR3 loop spans 14 amino acids. CDR1 and CDR2 from the germline V gene are KGHDR and SFDVKD. The V gene lost 6 bases and the J gene lost 4 bases, with 13 bases spanning the gap. This TCR derives from a woman aged 55-69 years with active or convalescent COVID-19. The chain combines TRBV24-1 with TRBJ2-3; tentatively, D is TRBD1 (6 bases). Sequencing was done on a sample of peripheral blood. The DNA for the CDR3 is TGTGCCACCAGTCCCAGGGGAGATTCAGATACGCAGTATTTT. Its translation is CATSPRGDSDTQYF.